The 18 T cell receptor beta chains presented below share a single source sample, sequenced in a study of naive and memory T cell subsets. The treatment: skin biopsy from PPD injection site in Mantoux-positive individual. The library had UMIs added by 3' ligation of an oligonucleotide to TCR cDNA. Amplification of ligated cDNA took four PCR rounds with SP2 and nested alpha and beta constant primers. TCRdb re-called the UMI-ligation and nested PCR reads with MiXCR, one entry per CDR3 protein. The sample has around 13,000 distinct CDR3 sequences, more than 4% seen once; the top ten hold approximately 8.9%. The sample was skin, taken from a tuberculin skin test site. These TCRs come from an adult in good health.

This clonotype is termed medium-sized (0.01 to 0.1%). The chain joins TRBV12-3 or TRBV12-4 to TRBJ2-3; TRBD2 matches at 10 bases. The CDR3 is 15 residues long. V lost 3 bases, J lost 3 bases, and 3 bases stayed unmatched. The CDR3 nucleotides read TGTGCCAGCAGTTTTAGCGGGGGGTGGACAGATACGCAGTATTTT. Translated, it gives CASSFSGGWTDTQYF.

This clonotype occurred many times. The chain is built from TRBV10-3 and TRBJ2-3; no clear D. V was cut by 3 bases and J by 0 bases, with 4 bases left in between. Germline CDR1 ENHRY, CDR2 SYGVKD. This CDR3 is 13 amino acids long. The CDR3 DNA is TGTGCCATCAGTGACCAAAGCACAGATACGCAGTATTTT. The encoded protein is CAISDQSTDTQYF.

This clonotype was recorded at least ten times. CDR3 DNA sequence: TGCGCCAGCAGCGACGGGGCCACAGATACGCAGTATTTT. Amino acid sequence: CASSDGATDTQYF. The chain joins TRBV5-1 to TRBJ2-3; D may correspond to TRBD1 or TRBD2 (5 bases each). The germline CDR1 and CDR2 sequences are SGHRS and YFSETQ. V lost 4 bases to trimming and J lost 2 bases, with 8 bases between them. The CDR3 runs 13 residues.

This clonotype was detected ten times or more. This chain links TRBV3-1 with TRBJ2-1; D might be TRBD1 or TRBD2, each matching 5 bases. This CDR3 has 13 residues. V lost 5 bases to trimming and J lost 10 bases, with 15 bases between them. Germline loops: CDR1 LGHDT, CDR2 YNNKEL (reference sequence). CDR3 sequence reads: CASSRMGVGEQFF. The CDR3 coding sequence is TGTGCCAGCAGCAGGATGGGGGTAGGAGAGCAGTTCTTC.

The chain uses TRBV7-2 and TRBJ1-4; D call uncertain. The germline gives CDR1 SGHTA, CDR2 FQGNSA. Trimming removed 0 bases at V and 7 bases at J, with 12 bases between. The CDR3 spans 15 residues. The CDR3 reads CASSLATGASEKLFF. CDR3 bases: TGTGCCAGCAGCTTAGCGACCGGTGCTAGTGAAAAACTGTTTTTT.

This clonotype was seen many times. V is TRBV27 and J is TRBJ1-4, with unresolved D. The CDR3 loop spans 14 amino acids. Trimming removed 0 bases at V and 8 bases at J, with 10 bases between. Germline V CDR1 and CDR2: MNHEY, SMNVEV (reference sequence). CDR3 bases: TGTGCCAGCAGTTTATCAGGGTACGACGAAAAACTGTTTTTT. Its protein product is CASSLSGYDEKLFF.

Concerning this clonotype itself: A much larger clone differs from this one at a single base, so this may be a read error. The chain combines TRBV30 with TRBJ1-6; 7 nucleotides agree with TRBD1. This CDR3 region has 13 residues. CDR1 is GTSNPN and CDR2 is SVGIG in the germline V gene (reference sequence). CDR3 region: CAWSRQGGSPHHF. The CDR3 DNA is TGTGCCTGGAGTAGGCAGGGGGGTTCACCCCACCACTTT.

This clonotype is labeled as medium-sized. The J gene is TRBJ2-1, the V gene TRBV6-2 or TRBV6-3, with 7 positions matching TRBD2. J was trimmed by 4 bases and V by 4 bases; bases with no gene match: 4. This CDR3 is built from 14 residues. The germline V gene encodes CDR1 MNHEY and CDR2 SVGEGT. The CDR3 reads CASSSLAGYNEQFF. The CDR3 coding sequence is TGTGCCAGCAGTTCGTTAGCGGGTTACAATGAGCAGTTCTTC.

By proportion, this clonotype is medium-sized. This sequence joins TRBV12-3 or TRBV12-4 and TRBJ2-3, with 10 positions matching TRBD2. The CDR3 runs to 16 residues. Losses at the gene ends were 4 bases for V and 6 bases for J; bases not matched to a gene: 10. CDR3 amino acids: CASSWVAGGLGDTQYF. Here the CDR3 DNA reads TGTGCCAGCAGTTGGGTAGCGGGGGGCCTGGGGGATACGCAGTATTTT.

In its sample, this clonotype was seen many times. This chain joins TRBV7-8 and TRBJ2-5; TRBD2 aligns across 7 bases. From germline, CDR1 is SGHVS and CDR2 FQNEAQ. The CDR3 length is 15 residues. V lost 2 bases to trimming and J lost 2 bases; unmatched junction nucleotides: 5. CDR3 nucleotides: TGTGCCAGCAGCTTACGGCGGGGGATACAAGAGACCCAGTACTTC. Protein sequence: CASSLRRGIQETQYF.

The gene calls are TRBV7-8 and TRBJ1-1; D may be TRBD1 (6 bases). CDR1 is SGHVS, CDR2 FQNEAQ, per germline. CDR3 size: 14 residues. Trimming took 5 bases from V and 4 from J, leaving 14 bases between them. CDR3 sequence reads: CASSVQQGVTEAFF. For the CDR3, the DNA is TGTGCCAGCAGCGTACAACAGGGTGTCACTGAAGCTTTCTTT.

This clonotype was counted ten times or more. The gene calls are TRBV20-1 and TRBJ1-6, with D possibly TRBD1 on 6 matching bases. Per the germline V gene, CDR1 is DFQATT and CDR2 is SNEGSKA (reference sequence). Trimming removed 6 bases from V and 10 bases from J, with 22 bases in between. CDR3 size: 15 residues. The CDR3 spells CSARRQVRAGSPLHF. The DNA for the CDR3 is TGCAGTGCCCGACGACAGGTTCGGGCTGGGTCACCCCTCCACTTT.

This clonotype was detected ten times or more. The genes are TRBV4-3 and TRBJ1-4; 7 positions match TRBD1. Germline V gene sequence: CDR1 LGHNA, CDR2 YSLEER. V trimming: 3 bases; J trimming: 4 bases; junction bases outside the gene matches: 2. The CDR3 loop spans 14 amino acids. The CDR3 region is CASSQGQSNEKLFF. The CDR3 DNA reads as TGCGCCAGCAGCCAGGGACAGAGTAATGAAAAACTGTTTTTT.

This clonotype was detected ten times or more. V gene TRBV7-3 combines with J gene TRBJ1-3; D is undetermined. V was cut by 3 bases and J by 1 base, with 7 bases left in between. This CDR3 spans 14 amino acids. Germline CDR1 is SGHTA and CDR2 is FQGTGA. CDR3 amino acids: CASSFGNSGNTIYF. In nucleotides, the CDR3 is TGTGCCAGCAGCTTTGGGAATTCTGGAAACACCATATATTTT.

This clonotype came up many times. V gene TRBV29-1 combines with J gene TRBJ2-1, with 8 bases aligning to TRBD2. The trim removed 3 bases at V and 8 bases at J, leaving 15 bases unmatched. The CDR3 spans 16 residues. From germline, CDR1 is SQVTM and CDR2 ANQGSEA. CDR3 sequence: CSVDGLAAARFDEQFF. Written as DNA, the CDR3 is TGCAGCGTTGACGGACTAGCCGCTGCCCGTTTTGATGAGCAGTTCTTC.

This clonotype was recorded many times. The chain employs TRBV7-8 and TRBJ2-2; tentatively, D is TRBD2 (6 bases). Per germline, CDR1 SGHVS and CDR2 FQNEAQ. CDR3 size: 15 residues. Deletions cut 0 bases from V and 6 bases from J, with 11 bases between. CDR3 sequence reads: CASSLAGGIPGELFF. The CDR3 region has the DNA TGTGCCAGCAGCTTAGCGGGGGGAATACCCGGGGAGCTGTTTTTT.

This clonotype appeared many times. This rearrangement joins TRBV5-1 to TRBJ2-1; 7 bases agree with TRBD1. CDR1 is SGHRS, CDR2 YFSETQ, per germline. The CDR3 has 14 amino acids. Trimming cost V 4 bases and J 5 bases; bases outside gene matches: 6. CDR3 sequence: CASSHGTAHNEQFF. The DNA for the CDR3 is TGCGCCAGCAGCCACGGGACAGCCCACAATGAGCAGTTCTTC.

V is TRBV28 and J is TRBJ1-2; D may be TRBD1 (6 bases). The CDR3 covers 13 residues. V was pared by 2 bases and J by 12 bases, with 16 bases between. The germline gives CDR1 MDHEN, CDR2 SYDVKM. The CDR3 coding sequence is TGTGCCAGCAGTTTAACGGGGGCGCGCGGCGACACCTTC. It specifies CASSLTGARGDTF.